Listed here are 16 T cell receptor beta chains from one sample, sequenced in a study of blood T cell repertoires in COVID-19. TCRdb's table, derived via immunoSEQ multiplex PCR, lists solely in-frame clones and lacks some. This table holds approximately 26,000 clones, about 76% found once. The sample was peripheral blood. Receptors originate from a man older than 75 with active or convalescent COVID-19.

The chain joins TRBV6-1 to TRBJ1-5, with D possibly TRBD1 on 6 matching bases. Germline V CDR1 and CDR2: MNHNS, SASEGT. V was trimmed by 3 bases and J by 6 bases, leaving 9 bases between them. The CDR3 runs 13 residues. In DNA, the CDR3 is TGTGCCAGCAGTGACCAGGGGAGTCAGCCCCAGCATTTT. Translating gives CASSDQGSQPQHF.

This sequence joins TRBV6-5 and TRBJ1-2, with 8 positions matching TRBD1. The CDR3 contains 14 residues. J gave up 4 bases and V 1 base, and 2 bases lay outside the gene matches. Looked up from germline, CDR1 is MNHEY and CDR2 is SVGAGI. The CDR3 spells CASSYLQGGYGYTF. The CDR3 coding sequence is TGTGCCAGCAGTTACTTACAGGGGGGCTATGGCTACACCTTC.

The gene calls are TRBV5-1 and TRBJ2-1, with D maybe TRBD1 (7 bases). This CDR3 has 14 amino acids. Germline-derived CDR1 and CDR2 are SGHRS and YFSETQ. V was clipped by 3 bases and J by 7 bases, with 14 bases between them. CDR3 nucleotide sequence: TGCGCCAGCAGCTGGCCGGCAGGGGGGAATGAGCAGTTCTTC. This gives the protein CASSWPAGGNEQFF.

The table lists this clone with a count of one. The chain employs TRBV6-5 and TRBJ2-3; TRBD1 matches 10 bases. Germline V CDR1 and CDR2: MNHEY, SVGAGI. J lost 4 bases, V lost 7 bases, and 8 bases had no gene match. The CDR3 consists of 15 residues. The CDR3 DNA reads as TGTGCCAGCACCAGAGACAGGGGGCTAGCAGATACGCAGTATTTT. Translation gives CASTRDRGLADTQYF.

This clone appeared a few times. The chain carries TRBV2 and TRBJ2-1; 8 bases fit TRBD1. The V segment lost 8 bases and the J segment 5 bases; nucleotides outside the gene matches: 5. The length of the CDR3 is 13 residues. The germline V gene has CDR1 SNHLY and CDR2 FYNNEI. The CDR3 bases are TGTGCCAGCGAACAGGGGGTAGACAATGAGCAGTTCTTC. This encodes CASEQGVDNEQFF.

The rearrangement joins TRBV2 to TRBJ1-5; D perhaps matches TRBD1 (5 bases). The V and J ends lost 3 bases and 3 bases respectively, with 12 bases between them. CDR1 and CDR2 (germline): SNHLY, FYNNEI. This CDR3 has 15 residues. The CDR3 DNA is TGTGCCAGCAGTGAGGCAGGGATCGCCAATCAGCCCCAGCATTTT. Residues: CASSEAGIANQPQHF.

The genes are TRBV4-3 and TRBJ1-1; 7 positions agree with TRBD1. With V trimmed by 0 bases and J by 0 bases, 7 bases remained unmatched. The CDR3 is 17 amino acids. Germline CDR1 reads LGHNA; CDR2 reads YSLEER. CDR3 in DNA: TGCGCCAGCAGCCAAGATTGGGGGACAGAGATGAACACTGAAGCTTTCTTT. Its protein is CASSQDWGTEMNTEAFF.

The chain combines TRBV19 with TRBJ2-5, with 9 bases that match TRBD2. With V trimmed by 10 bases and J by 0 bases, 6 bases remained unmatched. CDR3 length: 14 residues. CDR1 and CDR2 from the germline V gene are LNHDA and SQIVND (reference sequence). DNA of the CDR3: TGTGCCACGGCGAGACTAGCGGACCAAGAGACCCAGTACTTC. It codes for CATARLADQETQYF.

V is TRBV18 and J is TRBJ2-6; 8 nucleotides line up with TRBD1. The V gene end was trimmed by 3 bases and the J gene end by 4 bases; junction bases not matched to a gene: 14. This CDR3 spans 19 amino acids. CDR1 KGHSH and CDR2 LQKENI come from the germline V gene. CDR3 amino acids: CASSPRTARQGNGANVLTF. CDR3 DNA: TGTGCCAGCTCACCCCGAACCGCCCGACAGGGGAACGGGGCCAACGTCCTGACTTTC. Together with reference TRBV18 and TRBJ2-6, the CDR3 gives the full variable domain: NAGVMQNPRHLVRRRGQEARLRCSPMKGHSHVYWYRQLPEEGLKFMVYLQKENIIDESGMPKERFSAEFPKEGPSILRIQQVVRGDSAAYFCASSPRTARQGNGANVLTFGAGSRLTVL.

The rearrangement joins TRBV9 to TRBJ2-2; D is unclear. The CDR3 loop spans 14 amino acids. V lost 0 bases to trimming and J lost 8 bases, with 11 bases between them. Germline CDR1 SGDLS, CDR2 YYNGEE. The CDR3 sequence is CASSVVSQAGELFF. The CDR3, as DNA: TGTGCCAGCAGCGTAGTGTCCCAGGCAGGGGAGCTGTTTTTT.

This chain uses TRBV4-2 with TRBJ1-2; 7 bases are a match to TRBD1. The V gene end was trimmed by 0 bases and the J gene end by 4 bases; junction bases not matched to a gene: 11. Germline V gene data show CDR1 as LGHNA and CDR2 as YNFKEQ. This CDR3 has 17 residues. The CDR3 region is CASSQDLARGFPYGYTF. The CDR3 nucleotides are TGTGCCAGCAGCCAAGATTTGGCCAGGGGGTTCCCCTATGGCTACACCTTC.

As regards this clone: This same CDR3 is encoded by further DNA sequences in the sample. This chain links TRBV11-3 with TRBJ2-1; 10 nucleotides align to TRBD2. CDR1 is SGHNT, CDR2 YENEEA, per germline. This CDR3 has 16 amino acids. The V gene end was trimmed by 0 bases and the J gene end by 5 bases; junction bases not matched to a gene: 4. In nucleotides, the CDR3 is TGTGCCAGCAGCTTAGACTCACTAGCGGGAAACAATGAGCAGTTCTTC. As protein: CASSLDSLAGNNEQFF.

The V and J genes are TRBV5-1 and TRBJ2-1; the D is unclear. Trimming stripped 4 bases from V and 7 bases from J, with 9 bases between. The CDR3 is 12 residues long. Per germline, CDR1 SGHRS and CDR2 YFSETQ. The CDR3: CASSPVRNEQFF. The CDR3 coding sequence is TGCGCCAGCAGCCCGGTCCGGAATGAGCAGTTCTTC.

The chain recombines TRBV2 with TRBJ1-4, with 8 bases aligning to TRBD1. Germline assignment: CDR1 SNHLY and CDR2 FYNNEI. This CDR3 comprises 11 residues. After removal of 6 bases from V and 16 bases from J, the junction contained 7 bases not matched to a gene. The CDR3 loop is CASSTGTGAFF. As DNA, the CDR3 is TGTGCCAGCAGCACCGGGACAGGCGCGTTTTTT.

The CDR3 sequence: CASSLRLTSVSFF. The CDR3 region has the DNA TGTGCCAGCAGCTTACGGTTGACTAGCGTAAGCTTCTTC. V gene TRBV7-2 combines with J gene TRBJ2-1; 8 bases align to TRBD2. This CDR3 spans 13 amino acids. Germline V CDR1 and CDR2: SGHTA, FQGNSA. V was pared by 2 bases and J by 16 bases, with 10 bases of the junction left unmatched.

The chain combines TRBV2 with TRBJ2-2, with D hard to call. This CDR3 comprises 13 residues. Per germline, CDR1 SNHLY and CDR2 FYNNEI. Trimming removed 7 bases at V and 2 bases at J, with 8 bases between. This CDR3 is CASTVQNTGELFF. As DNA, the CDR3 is TGTGCCAGCACGGTGCAAAACACCGGGGAGCTGTTTTTT.